The clone carrying this T cell receptor beta chain was recorded many times. Trimming took 4 bases from V and 6 from J, leaving 14 bases between them. The CDR3 has 14 residues. Germline V CDR1 and CDR2: MGHRA, YSYEKL. The source of the sample is a study of early T cells in non-severe SARS-CoV-2 infection. Whole-study context: Sequencing of unsorted whole blood was done on bulk RNA, leaving chains unpaired.

TCRdb reanalysed the 5' RACE reads using MiXCR and keeps one entry per CDR3 protein. The profile covers about 70,000 distinct CDR3 sequences, with around 11% appearing a single time and around 4.7% taken by the ten largest. This chain joins TRBV4-1 and TRBJ2-3; D may match TRBD1 or TRBD2 (5 bases each). The specimen sequenced was whole blood. This receptor was taken from an adult who was a healthcare worker with PCR-confirmed SARS-CoV-2 infection or an uninfected control (not recorded which). CDR3 DNA sequence: TGCGCCAGCAGCCCGGACTGGGGCGTGGATACGCAGTATTTT. Translating gives CASSPDWGVDTQYF.